These 17 T cell receptor beta chains came from one sample sequenced in a study of neurological immune-mediated disorders. The time point: longitudinal time-point 3. TCRdb ran MiXCR on the 5' RACE reads and lists one entry per CDR3 protein. The sample yields fewer than 85,000 distinct CDR3 sequences, 3.5% to 5.5% seen once. Sequenced input: PBMCs. The origin of the receptors is a woman aged 55 to 70 with multiple sclerosis.

This clonotype has ten or more counts. CDR3 region: CASSSEGWGETQYF. The CDR3 region has the DNA TGTGCCAGCAGTTCTGAGGGGTGGGGGGAGACCCAGTACTTC. The chain couples TRBV12-3 or TRBV12-4 to TRBJ2-5, with D perhaps TRBD1 or TRBD2 (5 bases each). Trimming cost V 4 bases and J 5 bases, with 14 bases left between them. This CDR3 is built from 14 residues.

At least ten counts were recorded for this clonotype. V and J are TRBV10-3 and TRBJ1-1, with D possibly being TRBD1 (5 bases). The CDR3 sequence is 14 residues long. The V end lost 3 bases, the J end lost 1 base, and 9 bases lay between the germline ends. Germline V gene data show CDR1 as ENHRY and CDR2 as SYGVKD. This CDR3 reads CAISERQKNTEAFF. In nucleotides, the CDR3 is TGTGCCATCAGTGAACGACAGAAGAACACTGAAGCTTTCTTT.

In its sample, this clonotype was seen many times. The chain carries TRBV20-1 and TRBJ2-1; TRBD1 matches at 8 bases. CDR1 and CDR2 from the germline V gene are DFQATT and SNEGSKA (reference sequence). V shed 3 bases, J shed 7 bases, and the junction held 8 bases outside the gene matches. This CDR3 comprises 14 residues. The CDR3 nucleotides are TGCAGTGCTAGGAGGCAGGGGGCGCGGAATGAGCAGTTCTTC. This translates into CSARRQGARNEQFF.

This clonotype came up many times. This rearrangement joins TRBV27 to TRBJ2-2; no definite D call. Germline CDR1 reads MNHEY; CDR2 reads SMNVEV (reference sequence). V gave up 6 bases and J gave up 5 bases, with 10 bases separating them. The CDR3 is 13 amino acids. The CDR3 nucleotides are TGTGCCAGCAGGCCTCGAACGACCGGGGAGCTGTTTTTT. Translation gives CASRPRTTGELFF.

This clonotype was counted many times. The rearrangement joins TRBV7-6 to TRBJ1-2; tentative D call: TRBD1 (5 bases). CDR1 and CDR2 from the germline V gene are SGHVS and FNYEAQ. Trimming pared 1 base from V and 1 base from J, leaving 7 bases between. CDR3 length equals 14 residues. The CDR3 coding sequence is TGTGCCAGCAGCTTAGACAGGAATAACTATGGCTACACCTTC. This codes for CASSLDRNNYGYTF.

This clonotype was seen ten or more times. CDR3 DNA: TGTGCCAGCAGCCTCTTGCGGGGACAAGAGACCCAGTACTTC. Its protein is CASSLLRGQETQYF. The genes are TRBV6-5 and TRBJ2-5, with a tentative D call TRBD2 (6 bases). The germline V and J ends were trimmed by 6 bases and 2 bases, with 13 bases remaining between them. CDR1 is MNHEY, CDR2 SVGAGI, per germline. The CDR3 is 14 residues long.

This clonotype was recorded at least ten times. This sequence joins TRBV5-1 and TRBJ2-7; D not resolved. CDR1 and CDR2 from the germline V gene are SGHRS and YFSETQ. V was pared by 4 bases and J by 5 bases, with 19 bases between. CDR3 length equals 15 residues. This CDR3 reads CASSPDGQWPDEQYF. In nucleotides, the CDR3 is TGCGCCAGCAGCCCGGACGGGCAGTGGCCTGACGAGCAGTACTTC.

This clonotype was detected ten times or more. CDR3 nucleotides: TGCAGTGCTAGAGGTGGCCTAGCCCCCTCTAGCAATCAGCCCCAGCATTTT. This encodes CSARGGLAPSSNQPQHF. This rearrangement joins TRBV20-1 to TRBJ1-5; the D is unclear. There are 17 residues in the CDR3. The V end lost 1 base, the J end lost 0 bases, and 16 bases lay between the germline ends. Looked up from germline, CDR1 is DFQATT and CDR2 is SNEGSKA (reference sequence).

As regards this clonotype: A much more abundant neighbour one base away suggests this may be a read error. The chain links TRBV12-3 or TRBV12-4 to TRBJ1-1; D not resolved. CDR3 size: 13 residues. V gave up 6 bases and J gave up 4 bases, with 12 bases separating them. The CDR3 DNA reads TGTGCCAGCAGCGAAAGGAGTTCCACTGAAGCTTTCTTT. Translated: CASSERSSTEAFF.

In this sample, this clonotype turned up many times. V and J are TRBV5-1 and TRBJ2-3, with a possible D match to TRBD1 (6 bases). Per the germline V gene, CDR1 is SGHRS and CDR2 is YFSETQ. The CDR3 totals 14 residues. The V end lost 4 bases, the J end lost 0 bases, and 9 bases lay between the germline ends. CDR3 DNA sequence: TGCGCCAGCAGCGGGACACCTAGCACAGATACGCAGTATTTT. Its protein product is CASSGTPSTDTQYF. The full variable domain, with the rest looked up from reference TRBV5-1 and TRBJ2-3, is KAGVTQTPRYLIKTRGQQVTLSCSPISGHRSVSWYQQTPGQGLQFLFEYFSETQRNKGNFPGRFSGRQFSNSRSEMNVSTLELGDSALYLCASSGTPSTDTQYFGPGTRLTVL.

Ten or more counts support this clonotype. The rearrangement uses TRBV5-4 and TRBJ2-5, with 12 bases lining up with TRBD2. The CDR3 has 15 amino acids. V was pared by 4 bases and J by 4 bases, with 5 bases of the junction left unmatched. Germline CDR1 is SGHNT and CDR2 is YYREEE (reference sequence). The CDR3 loop is CASSLKTSGGETQYF. DNA of the CDR3: TGTGCCAGCAGCCTGAAGACTAGCGGGGGAGAGACCCAGTACTTC.

V usage is TRBV18 and J usage is TRBJ2-4, with a tentative D call TRBD1 (5 bases). The length of the CDR3 is 15 residues. CDR1 and CDR2 from the germline V gene are KGHSH and LQKENI. V lost 4 bases and J 5 bases, leaving 15 bases between the germline ends. The chain's CDR3 is CASSLGPLRENIQYF. CDR3 DNA sequence: TGTGCCAGCTCACTGGGGCCATTAAGAGAAAACATTCAGTACTTC.

In this sample, this clonotype turned up many times. This chain links TRBV5-1 with TRBJ1-2; no firm D call. CDR1 SGHRS and CDR2 YFSETQ come from the germline V gene. The CDR3 runs 12 residues. V lost 4 bases, J lost 7 bases, and 11 bases lay in between. The CDR3 is CASSAGDIGYTF. The CDR3 DNA reads TGCGCCAGCAGCGCTGGCGATATTGGCTACACCTTC. Using reference TRBV5-1 and TRBJ1-2 for the parts outside the CDR3, the full variable domain is KAGVTQTPRYLIKTRGQQVTLSCSPISGHRSVSWYQQTPGQGLQFLFEYFSETQRNKGNFPGRFSGRQFSNSRSEMNVSTLELGDSALYLCASSAGDIGYTFGSGTRLTVV.

On this clonotype itself: A much larger clone lies a single base off, so this may be a read error. The CDR3 nucleotides read TGTGCCAGCAGCTTACCCCGGTGGGGTCGGGCTGAAGCTATCTTT. Amino acid sequence: CASSLPRWGRAEAIF. V is TRBV5-6 and J is TRBJ1-1; D gene unclear. Germline lookup yields CDR1 SGHDT and CDR2 YYEEEE. This CDR3 spans 15 amino acids.

This clonotype showed up many times. Here the CDR3 DNA reads TGTGCCAGCAGTGAAGATACGACAGGTTCGGCTGGAAACACCATATATTTT. Its translation is CASSEDTTGSAGNTIYF. The chain carries TRBV2 and TRBJ1-3, with TRBD1 as a possible D gene (6 bases). Trimming cost V 1 base and J 2 bases, with 15 bases left between them. The germline gives CDR1 SNHLY, CDR2 FYNNEI. CDR3 length: 17 amino acids.

This clonotype was picked up many times. The rearrangement links TRBV5-1 to TRBJ1-1, with D unresolved. With 3 bases removed from V and 1 base from J, the gap between germline ends came to 19 bases. CDR3 length: 17 amino acids. Germline V CDR1 and CDR2: SGHRS, YFSETQ. The CDR3 reads CASSSGAPVYGNTEAFF. The DNA of the CDR3 is TGCGCCAGCAGCTCTGGAGCCCCGGTTTATGGGAACACTGAAGCTTTCTTT.

In its sample, this clonotype was seen many times. The rearrangement joins TRBV4-1 to TRBJ2-5; either TRBD1 or TRBD2 may supply D (5 bases each). V gave up 5 bases and J gave up 1 base, with 14 bases separating them. The CDR3 runs 15 residues. The germline V gene encodes CDR1 MGHRA and CDR2 YSYEKL. As DNA, the CDR3 is TGCGCCAGCAGCTCCGCGGTGGGGACCCAAGAGACCCAGTACTTC. Translated, it gives CASSSAVGTQETQYF.